The entry below describes one T cell receptor (beta chain). The antigen remains undetermined. Time point in this sample: recipient sample about 28 days before transplant, after cytoreduction. These data belong to a study of T cell clonotyping in hematopoietic cell transplantation. Study findings and constraints: Few recipient clonotypes overlapped donors; over 97% were de novo at given depth.

The protocol was immunoSEQ multiplex PCR, while the TCRdb copy is restricted to in-frame clones and leaves out a portion. The profile covers about 7,400 clones, with more than 70% appearing a single time and approximately 6.5% taken by the ten largest. The CDR3 length is 14 residues. The V end lost 6 bases, the J end lost 3 bases, and 15 bases lay between the germline ends. Looked up from germline, CDR1 is MDHEN and CDR2 is SYDVKM. The sample here was peripheral blood mononuclear cells, taken before stem cell transplant. This chain connects TRBV28 to TRBJ2-7; D ambiguous. The TCR comes from a man aged 55 to 69 with acute myeloid leukemia. Some clones in this sample may be carry-over from other donors' samples. This chain's CDR3 is CASRGMGKVYEQYF. The CDR3 bases are TGTGCCAGCAGGGGGATGGGGAAGGTCTACGAGCAGTACTTC.